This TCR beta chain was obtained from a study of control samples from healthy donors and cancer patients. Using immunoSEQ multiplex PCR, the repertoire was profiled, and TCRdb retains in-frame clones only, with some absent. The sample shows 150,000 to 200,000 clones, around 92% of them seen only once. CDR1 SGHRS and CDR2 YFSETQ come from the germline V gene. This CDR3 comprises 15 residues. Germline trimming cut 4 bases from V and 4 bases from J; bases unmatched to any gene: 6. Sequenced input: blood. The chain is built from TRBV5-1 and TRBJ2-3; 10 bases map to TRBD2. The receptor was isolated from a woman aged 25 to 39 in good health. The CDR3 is CASSVASGSADTQYF. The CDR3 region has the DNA TGCGCCAGCAGCGTGGCTAGCGGGAGTGCAGATACGCAGTATTTT.